These 13 T cell receptor beta chains were sequenced from one sample in a study of blood T cell repertoires in COVID-19. Clones were sequenced by immunoSEQ multiplex PCR, and TCRdb holds only the in-frame ones, with some missing. The sample consists of a few hundred thousand clones, around 91% of them appearing once. The sequenced sample consisted of PBMCs or T cells enriched from blood (not recorded which). The receptor set was obtained from a woman aged 18-29 years who had recovered from COVID-19.

The J gene is TRBJ2-2, the V gene TRBV24-1, with TRBD1 as a possible D gene (5 bases). The CDR3 has 16 amino acids. Looked up from germline, CDR1 is KGHDR and CDR2 is SFDVKD. Trimming left V 2 bases short and J 1 base short, with 10 bases between. The CDR3 region is CATSDSAGRNTGELFF. The CDR3 nucleotides read TGTGCCACCAGTGATTCGGCAGGGCGGAACACCGGGGAGCTGTTTTTT.

The chain uses TRBV19 and TRBJ1-1; D is unclear. Between the trimmed V and J ends, which lost 5 bases and 4 bases, there was a span of 5 bases. CDR3 size: 11 residues. The germline gives CDR1 LNHDA, CDR2 SQIVND (reference sequence). The CDR3 nucleotides read TGTGCCAGTAGTCTCCCCACTGAAGCTTTCTTT. Encoded protein: CASSLPTEAFF.

The chain recombines TRBV13 with TRBJ2-2, with D unresolved. Germline CDR1 reads PRHDT; CDR2 reads FYEKMQ (reference sequence). V lost 5 bases, J lost 3 bases, and 19 bases lay in between. This CDR3 region has 17 residues. The CDR3 bases are TGTGCCAGCAGCCCGAACCCCAACAGCATTTACACCGGGGAGCTGTTTTTT. This encodes CASSPNPNSIYTGELFF. Full variable domain (remainder filled in from reference TRBV13 and TRBJ2-2): AAGVIQSPRHLIKEKRETATLKCYPIPRHDTVYWYQQGPGQDPQFLISFYEKMQSDKGSIPDRFSAQQFSDYHSELNMSSLELGDSALYFCASSPNPNSIYTGELFFGEGSRLTVL.

This clone appeared a few times. The gene calls are TRBV5-1 and TRBJ1-2; TRBD1 aligns across 8 bases. V was pared by 4 bases and J by 5 bases, with 10 bases of the junction left unmatched. The CDR3 runs 15 residues. Germline V gives CDR1 SGHRS, CDR2 YFSETQ. CDR3 amino acids: CASSPSQGEGYGYTF. In DNA form, the CDR3 reads TGCGCCAGCAGCCCCTCACAGGGGGAGGGGTATGGCTACACCTTC.

The genes are TRBV4-1 and TRBJ1-2, with 10 bases identical to TRBD1. Germline loops: CDR1 MGHRA, CDR2 YSYEKL. The V and J ends lost 4 bases and 4 bases, in that order; junction bases with no gene match: 3. The CDR3 has 14 amino acids. CDR3 residues: CASSRDRGPYGYTF. CDR3 coding DNA: TGCGCCAGCAGCCGCGACAGGGGGCCCTATGGCTACACCTTC.

This rearrangement joins TRBV6-1 to TRBJ1-2; D is possibly TRBD1 (5 bases). V was clipped by 2 bases and J by 4 bases, with 11 bases between them. The germline CDR1 and CDR2 sequences are MNHNS and SASEGT. The CDR3 loop spans 14 amino acids. CDR3 sequence reads: CASSESNRFYGYTF. The CDR3 DNA reads TGTGCCAGCAGTGAATCGAACAGGTTCTATGGCTACACCTTC.

J is TRBJ2-1 and V is TRBV10-2; D possibly corresponds to TRBD2 (6 bases). CDR1 is WSHSY and CDR2 is SAAADI in the germline V gene. Trimming left V 8 bases short and J 9 bases short, with 20 bases between. The CDR3 runs 14 residues. The CDR3: CASGRDPSGSEQFF. CDR3 in DNA: TGCGCCAGCGGGCGGGACCCCTCCGGGAGTGAGCAGTTCTTC.

The chain has TRBV5-1 and TRBJ2-7; the match to TRBD1 covers 8 bases. In germline, CDR1 is SGHRS, CDR2 YFSETQ. Trimming took 0 bases from V and 3 from J; bases not matched to a gene: 11. This CDR3 spans 17 amino acids. This CDR3 reads CASSLGTGSSRGYEQYF. CDR3 nucleotide sequence: TGCGCCAGCAGCTTGGGGACAGGGTCGTCTAGAGGCTACGAGCAGTACTTC. Based on the CDR3 plus reference TRBV5-1 and TRBJ2-7, the full variable domain is KAGVTQTPRYLIKTRGQQVTLSCSPISGHRSVSWYQQTPGQGLQFLFEYFSETQRNKGNFPGRFSGRQFSNSRSEMNVSTLELGDSALYLCASSLGTGSSRGYEQYFGPGTRLTVT.

This chain joins TRBV5-1 and TRBJ1-1, with TRBD1 matching 8 bases. The V gene end was trimmed by 4 bases and the J gene end by 5 bases; junction bases not matched to a gene: 7. CDR1 is SGHRS and CDR2 is YFSETQ in the germline V gene. CDR3 size: 14 residues. The CDR3 DNA follows: TGCGCCAGCAGCGGGACAGGTGAACGGACTGAAGCTTTCTTT. It specifies CASSGTGERTEAFF.

Here the CDR3 DNA reads TGTGCCACCAGCAGAGATGGCGGGGGGTCCACAGATACGCAGTATTTT. This sequence encodes CATSRDGGGSTDTQYF. The chain combines TRBV15 with TRBJ2-3; TRBD2 matches 8 bases. CDR1 and CDR2 (germline): LNHNV, YYDKDF (reference sequence). Trimming took 0 bases from V and 2 from J; bases not matched to a gene: 4. The CDR3 spans 16 residues.

V usage is TRBV5-4 and J usage is TRBJ2-2, with TRBD1 identical over 8 bases. The CDR3 is 17 residues long. The germline CDR1 and CDR2 sequences are SGHNT and YYREEE (reference sequence). V lost 2 bases, J lost 0 bases, and 6 bases stayed unmatched. Here the CDR3 DNA reads TGTGCCAGCAGCTTCCTCACAGGGGGTGCGAACACCGGGGAGCTGTTTTTT. The encoded protein is CASSFLTGGANTGELFF.

The chain uses TRBV3-1 (or the pseudogene TRBV3-2) and TRBJ1-2; D is uncertain. V was clipped by 4 bases and J by 2 bases, with 11 bases between them. This CDR3 is 14 amino acids long. The germline gives CDR1 LGHDT, CDR2 YNNKEL (reference sequence). CDR3 DNA sequence: TGTGCCAGCAGCCGGAGAGAGTCCAACTATGGCTACACCTTC. It is translated as CASSRRESNYGYTF.

This chain connects TRBV7-9 to TRBJ2-6; TRBD2 is a possible D gene (6 bases). The CDR3 has 16 residues. V lost 6 bases to trimming and J lost 1 base, with 13 bases between them. The germline gives CDR1 SEHNR, CDR2 FQNEAQ (reference sequence). The CDR3 DNA is TGTGCCAGCAGTGTCACCCGGGGGTCTGGGGCCAACGTCCTGACTTTC. Its protein is CASSVTRGSGANVLTF.